The 21 T cell receptor beta chains reported below all come from one sample, sequenced in a study of T cell responses to AZD1222 COVID-19 vaccine. Measured with immunoSEQ multiplex PCR; TCRdb has only the in-frame clones, and not every one. The table records about 180,000 clones, just over 85% of them present only once. This specimen was peripheral blood, taken 28 days after the second AZD1222 dose. The receptor set was obtained from an adult who received the AZD1222 COVID-19 vaccine.

The J gene is TRBJ2-5, the V gene TRBV6-2 or TRBV6-3; 9 positions match TRBD2. V gave up 0 bases and J gave up 4 bases; unmatched junction bases: 9. The germline V gene has CDR1 MNHEY and CDR2 SVGEGT. The CDR3 consists of 17 residues. The CDR3 DNA sequence: TGTGCCAGCAGTTACTCGAAGTTTGCGGGGGGGGCAGAGACCCAGTACTTC. Protein sequence: CASSYSKFAGGAETQYF.

The V and J genes are TRBV4-1 and TRBJ1-2, with D possibly TRBD1 on 6 matching bases. Germline CDR1 and CDR2: MGHRA and YSYEKL. The V and J ends lost 0 bases and 4 bases respectively, with 15 bases between them. There are 16 residues in the CDR3. CDR3 DNA sequence: TGCGCCAGCAGCCAAGAGGGGTCAGGGGTAGGCTATGGCTACACCTTC. It translates to CASSQEGSGVGYGYTF.

V gene TRBV11-2 combines with J gene TRBJ2-3; D remains ambiguous. The CDR3 is made up of 12 amino acids. From germline, CDR1 is SGHAT and CDR2 FQNNGV. V gave up 5 bases and J gave up 4 bases, with 7 bases separating them. For the CDR3, the DNA is TGTGCCAGCAGCCCTCAGGCAGATACGCAGTATTTT. It yields the protein CASSPQADTQYF.

J is TRBJ2-2 and V is TRBV19; TRBD2 matches at 10 bases. The CDR3 totals 17 residues. Unmatched junction bases numbered 10, after V lost 5 bases and J lost 4 bases. Germline V gene lookup returns CDR1 LNHDA and CDR2 SQIVND (reference sequence). CDR3 in DNA: TGTGCCAGTAGTCCAGAGCGGGGGGGCGGAAGCACCGGGGAGCTGTTTTTT. This codes for CASSPERGGGSTGELFF.

The chain uses TRBV5-1 and TRBJ1-5, with D possibly being TRBD1 (5 bases). Germline V gives CDR1 SGHRS, CDR2 YFSETQ. The CDR3 totals 14 residues. V lost 0 bases to trimming and J lost 7 bases, with 11 bases between them. This chain's CDR3 is CASSLGGAGQPQHF. CDR3 sequence (DNA): TGCGCCAGCAGCTTGGGAGGGGCAGGGCAGCCCCAGCATTTT.

This chain joins TRBV10-3 and TRBJ2-3, with 12 bases aligning to TRBD2. Germline V lookup: CDR1 ENHRY, CDR2 SYGVKD. Germline trimming cut 10 bases from V and 5 bases from J; bases unmatched to any gene: 4. The CDR3 has 13 residues. The CDR3 reads CATSGGAQDTQYF. CDR3 sequence (DNA): TGTGCCACTAGCGGGGGGGCCCAAGATACGCAGTATTTT.

The chain uses TRBV5-4 and TRBJ1-6; 7 nucleotides match TRBD1. CDR3 size: 15 residues. The V segment lost 5 bases and the J segment 5 bases; nucleotides outside the gene matches: 7. Germline CDR1 SGHNT, CDR2 YYREEE (reference sequence). CDR3 region: CASSHGTVNNSPLHF. The CDR3 DNA follows: TGTGCCAGCAGTCACGGGACAGTGAATAATTCACCCCTCCACTTT.

The genes are TRBV29-1 and TRBJ1-3; D is uncertain. The CDR3 runs 11 residues. Germline V gene lookup returns CDR1 SQVTM and CDR2 ANQGSEA. The V end was cut by 5 bases, the J end by 4 bases, with 6 bases between. The CDR3 sequence: CSVRQGNTIYF. As DNA, the CDR3 is TGCAGCGTTAGGCAGGGAAACACCATATATTTT.

This sequence joins TRBV5-1 and TRBJ1-4; D gene uncertain. The CDR3 length is 15 residues. Germline V lookup: CDR1 SGHRS, CDR2 YFSETQ. With 1 base removed from V and 0 bases from J, the gap between germline ends came to 7 bases. CDR3 nucleotides: TGCGCCAGCAGCTTGAGACCGGCAACTAATGAAAAACTGTTTTTT. Translation: CASSLRPATNEKLFF. The full variable domain, rest sourced from reference TRBV5-1 and TRBJ1-4, is KAGVTQTPRYLIKTRGQQVTLSCSPISGHRSVSWYQQTPGQGLQFLFEYFSETQRNKGNFPGRFSGRQFSNSRSEMNVSTLELGDSALYLCASSLRPATNEKLFFGSGTQLSVL.

The rearrangement links TRBV4-1 to TRBJ1-2, with D possibly being TRBD1 (5 bases). Trimming shortened V by 4 bases and J by 2 bases, and 20 bases separated the two germline ends. Looked up from germline, CDR1 is MGHRA and CDR2 is YSYEKL. This CDR3 comprises 17 residues. In DNA, the CDR3 is TGCGCCAGCAGCCCAGTATCGGGACTCACAGAAAACTATGGCTACACCTTC. Amino acid sequence: CASSPVSGLTENYGYTF.

CDR3 nucleotide sequence: TGCAGTGCCCGAAGGGGGCCTGGCTACACCTTC. Encoded protein: CSARRGPGYTF. V gene TRBV20-1 combines with J gene TRBJ1-2; TRBD1 matches at 7 bases. Trimming at V came to 6 bases and at J to 7 bases, leaving 5 bases not matched to a gene. The CDR3 loop spans 11 amino acids. CDR1 is DFQATT and CDR2 is SNEGSKA in the germline V gene (reference sequence).

This chain joins TRBV12-5 and TRBJ1-5; TRBD1 is a possible D gene (5 bases). Germline V CDR1 and CDR2: LGHNT, FRNRAP. The V end lost 1 base, the J end lost 7 bases, and 14 bases lay between the germline ends. The CDR3 extends over 15 amino acids. The CDR3 nucleotides are TGTGCTAGTGGTTTGGAATTCAACAGGTTGCAGCCCCAGCATTTT. It is translated as CASGLEFNRLQPQHF.

This chain uses TRBV27 with TRBJ1-5; TRBD1 aligns across 10 bases. V lost 5 bases, J lost 6 bases, and 7 bases stayed unmatched. CDR3 length equals 15 residues. Germline V gene lookup returns CDR1 MNHEY and CDR2 SMNVEV (reference sequence). CDR3 in DNA: TGTGCCAGCAGTGCCGGACAGGGGGTCTCTCAGCCCCAGCATTTT. It is translated as CASSAGQGVSQPQHF.

The chain links TRBV6-5 to TRBJ1-5, with a weak D call TRBD1 (5 bases). This CDR3 has 14 residues. Per germline, CDR1 MNHEY and CDR2 SVGAGI. V gave up 6 bases and J gave up 0 bases, with 9 bases separating them. The CDR3 DNA reads as TGTGCCAGCAGCGCCCAGGGTAGCAATCAGCCCCAGCATTTT. Protein sequence: CASSAQGSNQPQHF.

The chain uses TRBV24-1 and TRBJ2-5, with D perhaps being TRBD1 or TRBD2 (6 bases each). The V gene lost 8 bases and the J gene lost 5 bases, with 17 bases spanning the gap. The length of the CDR3 is 14 residues. In germline, CDR1 is KGHDR, CDR2 SFDVKD. For the CDR3, the DNA is TGTGCCACCATGGGGCGAGGGGGGCGGGAGACCCAGTACTTC. Amino acid sequence: CATMGRGGRETQYF.

This chain links TRBV5-1 with TRBJ2-2; 13 bases are a match to TRBD2. CDR3 length equals 17 residues. The germline V gene has CDR1 SGHRS and CDR2 YFSETQ. V was clipped by 4 bases and J by 5 bases; unmatched bases: 8. Here the CDR3 DNA reads TGCGCCAGCAGCCGTGGACTAGCGGGGGCTTGGACCGGGGAGCTGTTTTTT. This codes for CASSRGLAGAWTGELFF.

The chain carries TRBV3-1 (or the pseudogene TRBV3-2) and TRBJ2-7; 9 nucleotides agree with TRBD1. The CDR3 covers 15 residues. The germline V gene encodes CDR1 LGHDT and CDR2 YNNKEL (reference sequence). V trimming: 4 bases; J trimming: 1 base; junction bases outside the gene matches: 5. CDR3 coding DNA: TGTGCCAGCAGCCCCTATGGACAGGGGTCCTACGAGCAGTACTTC. Translation: CASSPYGQGSYEQYF.

The rearrangement joins TRBV7-2 to TRBJ1-6; TRBD1 matches at 10 bases. V shed 5 bases, J shed 8 bases, and the junction held 6 bases outside the gene matches. This CDR3 spans 15 amino acids. The germline gives CDR1 SGHTA, CDR2 FQGNSA. CDR3 amino acids: CASSPGQGDDSPLHF. CDR3 coding DNA: TGTGCCAGCAGCCCAGGACAGGGGGATGATTCACCCCTCCACTTT.

V is TRBV28 and J is TRBJ2-1, with a weak D call TRBD2 (5 bases). V lost 4 bases, J lost 0 bases, and 10 bases lay in between. This CDR3 has 15 residues. CDR1 and CDR2 from the germline V gene are MDHEN and SYDVKM. CDR3 region: CASSSGLVSYNEQFF. The CDR3 nucleotides read TGTGCCAGCAGTTCCGGACTGGTCTCCTACAATGAGCAGTTCTTC.

The chain has TRBV6-5 and TRBJ2-3; D unclear. Per germline, CDR1 MNHEY and CDR2 SVGAGI. The ends were cut back, 0 bases at V and 3 bases at J, with 10 bases in the middle. This CDR3 has 15 amino acids. CDR3 in DNA: TGTGCCAGCAGTTACTCCACTCAGCGAACAGATACGCAGTATTTT. This sequence encodes CASSYSTQRTDTQYF.

The chain employs TRBV3-1 (or the pseudogene TRBV3-2) and TRBJ1-2, with D tentatively TRBD1 (5 bases). Trimming removed 1 base from V and 8 bases from J, with 17 bases in between. CDR3 size: 15 residues. CDR1 is LGHDT, CDR2 YNNKEL, per germline (reference sequence). CDR3 protein: CASSQVEGSGLGYTF. DNA of the CDR3: TGTGCCAGCAGCCAAGTCGAAGGTTCAGGGCTGGGCTACACCTTC.